The TCR beta chain under discussion was sequenced for a study of blood T cells in healthy people across ages. Findings of the study overall: Whereas aged donors had fewer naive CD4+ cells, long-lived donors had more of them and higher diversity. Expanded clonotype changes were possibly confounded by unknown donor CMV status. Per million T cells, TCR beta diversity dropped roughly linearly as age increased.

A J-beta primer mix and a sample-barcoded 5' primer were used in a second PCR of roughly 6 to 12 cycles. A single record per CDR3 protein comes from TCRdb applying MiXCR to the 5' RACE reads. The sample shows over 950,000 distinct CDR3 sequences, roughly two fifths of them seen only once. The CDR3 consists of 14 residues. This clonotype showed up just a few times. The antigen is unknown. The gene calls are TRBV21-1 and TRBJ2-7; the table's TRBD1 call for D was not verified on the DNA. TRBV21-1 represents a pseudogene. Source material: blood. The receptor was derived from a man between 18 and 35 years old in good health. The CDR3 DNA sequence: TGTGCCAGCATCCGTCGGACAGGATCCTACGAGCAGTACTTC. This gives the protein CASIRRTGSYEQYF.